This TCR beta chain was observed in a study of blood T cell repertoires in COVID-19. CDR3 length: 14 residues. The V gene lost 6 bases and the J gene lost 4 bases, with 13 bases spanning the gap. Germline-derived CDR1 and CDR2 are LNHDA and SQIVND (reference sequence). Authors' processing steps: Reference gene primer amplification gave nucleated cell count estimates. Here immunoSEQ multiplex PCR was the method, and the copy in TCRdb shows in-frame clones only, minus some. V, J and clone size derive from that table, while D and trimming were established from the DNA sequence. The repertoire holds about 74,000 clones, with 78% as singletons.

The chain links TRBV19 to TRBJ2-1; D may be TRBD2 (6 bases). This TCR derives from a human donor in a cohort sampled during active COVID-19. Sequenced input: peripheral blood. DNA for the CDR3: TGTGCCAGTAGGGAGGGCCGAAGGTACAATGAGCAGTTCTTC. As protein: CASREGRRYNEQFF.